Presented here are 30 T cell receptor beta chains from one specimen sequenced in a study of blood T cell repertoires in COVID-19 (dated by TCRdb to 2020 to 2021). The library was made by the immunoSEQ multiplex PCR assay. TCRdb took this table from immuneACCESS and kept in-frame rearrangements with V and J called. Such tables lack part of the clones; where checked against another copy, unresolved V genes explain under half of the gap, and the rest is unexplained. This sample holds roughly 55,000 clones; 60% to 80% were observed only once. The top ten clonotypes cover 3% to 3.5% of the sample. Material for sequencing was peripheral blood. These receptors all come from a man between 60 and 75 years old with acute or convalescent COVID-19.

This clone was found once. The chain links TRBV27 to TRBJ2-3; 7 bases align to TRBD1. The V segment lost 6 bases and the J segment 0 bases; nucleotides outside the gene matches: 6. This CDR3 has 15 residues. Germline values: CDR1 MNHEY, CDR2 SMNVEV (reference sequence). Written as DNA, the CDR3 is TGTGCCAGCAGCGAAACAGGGGACAGCACAGATACGCAGTATTTT. This gives the protein CASSETGDSTDTQYF.

This sequence joins TRBV28 and TRBJ1-1; 9 positions match TRBD1. Germline V gives CDR1 MDHEN, CDR2 SYDVKM. The CDR3 covers 14 residues. V was clipped by 2 bases and J by 4 bases; unmatched bases: 2. The CDR3 DNA sequence: TGTGCCAGCAGTTTAGGACAGGGGACCACTGAAGCTTTCTTT. Amino acids: CASSLGQGTTEAFF.

CDR3 nucleotide sequence: TGTGCCAGCAGCTTGGACAGGCTAGCGGGTCAGCCCCAGCATTTT. As protein: CASSLDRLAGQPQHF. This sequence joins TRBV7-2 and TRBJ1-5; 7 nucleotides align to TRBD1. CDR1 is SGHTA, CDR2 FQGNSA, per germline. J lost 6 bases, V lost 3 bases, and 8 bases had no gene match. The CDR3 extends over 15 amino acids.

The gene calls are TRBV19 and TRBJ1-1; D unclear. CDR1 and CDR2 (germline): LNHDA, SQIVND (reference sequence). Trimming removed 10 bases at V and 1 base at J, with 7 bases between. The CDR3 runs to 11 residues. The CDR3 region has the DNA TGTGCCACCCGGGAGAACACTGAAGCTTTCTTT. This encodes CATRENTEAFF.

The chain recombines TRBV12-3 or TRBV12-4 with TRBJ1-1; no firm D call. V lost 4 bases and J 3 bases, leaving 9 bases between the germline ends. The CDR3 is 13 amino acids. CDR3 amino acids: CASSYLVYTEAFF. The DNA for the CDR3 is TGTGCCAGCAGTTATCTAGTATACACTGAAGCTTTCTTT.

The chain employs TRBV2 and TRBJ2-1; TRBD1 aligns across 9 bases. V shed 6 bases, J shed 6 bases, and the junction held 6 bases outside the gene matches. CDR3 length equals 14 residues. Germline loops: CDR1 SNHLY, CDR2 FYNNEI. The CDR3 DNA reads TGTGCCAGCAGAACGGGACAGGGACGCAATGAGCAGTTCTTC. Translated, it gives CASRTGQGRNEQFF.

The CDR3 spells CASSYSRPPSYEQYF. DNA of the CDR3: TGTGCCAGCAGTTACTCGAGGCCCCCCTCCTACGAGCAGTACTTC. The rearrangement joins TRBV6-5 to TRBJ2-7, with no clear D. The CDR3 length is 15 residues. Germline V CDR1 and CDR2: MNHEY, SVGAGI. V was pared by 0 bases and J by 0 bases, with 9 bases between.

V gene TRBV7-3 combines with J gene TRBJ1-1; D unclear. The germline V gene has CDR1 SGHTA and CDR2 FQGTGA. Trimming left V 0 bases short and J 1 base short, with 12 bases between. This CDR3 is built from 16 residues. CDR3 nucleotide sequence: TGTGCCAGCAGCTTAACGGCCAGGCTGGGGAACACTGAAGCTTTCTTT. Translating it yields CASSLTARLGNTEAFF.

This chain connects TRBV7-9 to TRBJ1-6, with 7 bases aligning to TRBD1. Germline V CDR1 and CDR2: SEHNR, FQNEAQ (reference sequence). The CDR3 has 14 residues. V trimming: 6 bases; J trimming: 6 bases; junction bases outside the gene matches: 5. CDR3 region: CASSSGQFNSPLHF. DNA of the CDR3: TGTGCCAGCAGTTCGGGACAGTTTAATTCACCCCTCCACTTT.

The chain has TRBV7-9 and TRBJ1-2, with D tentatively TRBD1 (5 bases). Deletions cut 3 bases from V and 8 bases from J, with 19 bases between. The CDR3 loop spans 15 amino acids. The germline CDR1 and CDR2 sequences are SEHNR and FQNEAQ (reference sequence). CDR3 residues: CASSLLGGKRGGYTF. CDR3 sequence (DNA): TGTGCCAGCAGCTTGCTCGGGGGTAAACGTGGAGGCTACACCTTC.

The CDR3 here is CASSLATGNSNYGYTF. In nucleotides, the CDR3 is TGTGCCAGCAGCTTGGCCACGGGTAACTCTAACTATGGCTACACCTTC. The chain recombines TRBV5-5 with TRBJ1-2; D unclear. The length of the CDR3 is 16 residues. Germline-derived CDR1 and CDR2 are SGHKS and YYEKEE (reference sequence). The ends were cut back, 0 bases at V and 0 bases at J, with 12 bases in the middle. The full variable domain, its missing parts supplied by reference TRBV5-5 and TRBJ1-2, is DAGVTQSPTHLIKTRGQQVTLRCSPISGHKSVSWYQQVLGQGPQFIFQYYEKEERGRGNFPDRFSARQFPNYSSELNVNALLLGDSALYLCASSLATGNSNYGYTFGSGTRLTVV.

The chain uses TRBV5-4 and TRBJ1-1, with TRBD1 matching 8 bases. J was trimmed by 0 bases and V by 0 bases; bases with no gene match: 13. This CDR3 region has 19 residues. The germline CDR1 and CDR2 sequences are SGHNT and YYREEE (reference sequence). The DNA for the CDR3 is TGTGCCAGCAGCTTGGCCTTAGCCCGGACAGGGTCCATGAACACTGAAGCTTTCTTT. As protein: CASSLALARTGSMNTEAFF.

The chain uses TRBV4-2 and TRBJ1-3; TRBD1 might be the D (6 bases). Between the trimmed V and J ends, which lost 3 bases and 4 bases, there was a span of 13 bases. The germline gives CDR1 LGHNA, CDR2 YNFKEQ. This CDR3 comprises 15 residues. The CDR3 loop reads CASSQDLTGGNTIYF. The CDR3, as DNA: TGTGCCAGCAGCCAGGATCTAACAGGGGGAAACACCATATATTTT.

This chain links TRBV7-9 with TRBJ1-3, with 8 bases aligning to TRBD1. CDR1 is SEHNR and CDR2 is FQNEAQ in the germline V gene (reference sequence). The CDR3 has 18 amino acids. The V and J ends lost 6 bases and 4 bases, in that order; junction bases with no gene match: 17. The CDR3 sequence is CASRPDRGRNSYGNTIYF. CDR3 in DNA: TGTGCCAGCAGACCCGACAGGGGCCGAAACTCGTACGGAAACACCATATATTTT.

The chain is built from TRBV6-5 and TRBJ1-3; 7 nucleotides align to TRBD1. CDR1 is MNHEY, CDR2 SVGAGI, per germline. With V trimmed by 4 bases and J by 4 bases, 7 bases remained unmatched. The CDR3 extends over 15 amino acids. CDR3 nucleotides: TGTGCCAGCAGTTCACAGACAGGGATGGGAAACACCATATATTTT. Translation: CASSSQTGMGNTIYF.

The rearrangement uses TRBV5-1 and TRBJ1-4, with D possibly matching TRBD1 (6 bases). The CDR3 spans 15 residues. In germline, CDR1 is SGHRS, CDR2 YFSETQ. With 4 bases removed from V and 5 bases from J, the gap between germline ends came to 15 bases. The DNA for the CDR3 is TGCGCCAGCAGCGCCGGAGGTCAGGGGAATGAAAAACTGTTTTTT. It encodes CASSAGGQGNEKLFF.

A single count supports this clone. The rearrangement joins TRBV2 to TRBJ1-2; 7 bases agree with TRBD1. Germline lookup yields CDR1 SNHLY and CDR2 FYNNEI. The CDR3 covers 13 residues. Losses at the gene ends were 8 bases for V and 2 bases for J; bases not matched to a gene: 5. CDR3 nucleotide sequence: TGTGCCAGCGAACAGGGGAAGAACTATGGCTACACCTTC. Its protein is CASEQGKNYGYTF.

By share, this clone counts as medium-sized. This chain links TRBV4-1 with TRBJ2-3, with 10 positions matching TRBD2. The CDR3 has 16 residues. Trimming cost V 6 bases and J 2 bases; bases outside gene matches: 8. Germline V gives CDR1 MGHRA, CDR2 YSYEKL. The CDR3 is CASRYSSGGATDTQYF. The DNA of the CDR3 is TGCGCCAGCAGGTATTCTAGCGGGGGTGCCACAGATACGCAGTATTTT.

The V and J genes are TRBV6-4 and TRBJ2-3; D is possibly TRBD1 (6 bases). The V gene's germline CDR1 is MRHNA and CDR2 SNTAGT. The CDR3 is 13 residues long. Trimming took off 3 bases at V and 4 bases at J, with 8 bases between the two ends. The CDR3 DNA sequence: TGTGCCAGCAGTGAAGAGGGGGCAGATACGCAGTATTTT. Residues: CASSEEGADTQYF.

The chain carries TRBV7-9 and TRBJ1-2, with TRBD1 matching 9 bases. J was trimmed by 6 bases and V by 5 bases; bases with no gene match: 4. Germline V CDR1 and CDR2: SEHNR, FQNEAQ (reference sequence). The CDR3 sequence is 13 residues long. The CDR3 region has the DNA TGTGCCAGCAGCACGCGGACAGGGGATGGCTACACCTTC. Translated: CASSTRTGDGYTF.

The rearrangement joins TRBV6-5 to TRBJ1-5; possible D gene TRBD1, 5 bases. Germline CDR1 and CDR2: MNHEY and SVGAGI. This CDR3 is 15 amino acids long. V was cut by 10 bases and J by 0 bases, with 16 bases left in between. The CDR3 spells CATLSRDSSNQPQHF. The CDR3 DNA is TGTGCCACGCTTTCCCGGGACTCTAGCAATCAGCCCCAGCATTTT.

The table lists this clone with a count of one. This chain joins TRBV18 and TRBJ2-7, with D perhaps matching TRBD1 (6 bases). Germline CDR1 KGHSH, CDR2 LQKENI. The V end was cut by 2 bases, the J end by 0 bases, with 11 bases between. The CDR3 loop spans 15 amino acids. DNA of the CDR3: TGTGCCAGCTCACCAGGACAGCAAAGCTCCTACGAGCAGTACTTC. Its protein product is CASSPGQQSSYEQYF. Full variable domain (rest looked up from reference TRBV18 and TRBJ2-7): NAGVMQNPRHLVRRRGQEARLRCSPMKGHSHVYWYRQLPEEGLKFMVYLQKENIIDESGMPKERFSAEFPKEGPSILRIQQVVRGDSAAYFCASSPGQQSSYEQYFGPGTRLTVT.

The chain combines TRBV29-1 with TRBJ2-2; 10 bases are shared with TRBD2. The CDR3 has 14 residues. The germline V gene has CDR1 SQVTM and CDR2 ANQGSEA. V dropped 7 bases and J dropped 5; count of bases not matched to a gene: 7. The CDR3 sequence is CSAKDSGGTGELFF. For the CDR3, the DNA is TGCAGCGCCAAAGATAGCGGGGGGACCGGGGAGCTGTTTTTT.

This chain connects TRBV4-1 to TRBJ1-6; possibly TRBD1 for D (5 bases). CDR3 size: 16 residues. Germline-derived CDR1 and CDR2 are MGHRA and YSYEKL. V shed 4 bases and J shed 7 bases, with 17 bases lying between them. The CDR3 DNA is TGCGCCAGCAGCCCTAGACAGAAAACGAAAAATTCACCCCTCCACTTT. Translating it yields CASSPRQKTKNSPLHF.

This sequence joins TRBV6-6 and TRBJ2-1, with TRBD2 matching 8 bases. CDR3 length equals 14 residues. CDR1 is MNHNY, CDR2 SVGAGI, per germline (reference sequence). Trimming at V came to 7 bases and at J to 5 bases, leaving 7 bases not matched to a gene. CDR3 in DNA: TGTGCCAGCACTAGCACGGGAGGGGACAATGAGCAGTTCTTC. It yields the protein CASTSTGGDNEQFF.

There are many counts of this clone. This chain connects TRBV11-2 to TRBJ1-6; no clear D gene. CDR3 length: 16 residues. V lost 5 bases and J 4 bases, leaving 15 bases between the germline ends. Germline V gives CDR1 SGHAT, CDR2 FQNNGV. The CDR3: CASSPLRSSYNSPLHF. The DNA of the CDR3 is TGTGCCAGCAGCCCACTGAGGTCTTCGTATAATTCACCCCTCCACTTT.

This chain links TRBV11-2 with TRBJ2-7; 10 positions agree with TRBD1. The CDR3 consists of 15 residues. The germline V gene has CDR1 SGHAT and CDR2 FQNNGV. V trimming: 0 bases; J trimming: 6 bases; junction bases outside the gene matches: 5. This CDR3 is CASSLDRGTGAEQYF. The CDR3 DNA follows: TGTGCCAGCAGCTTAGATCGAGGGACAGGGGCCGAGCAGTACTTC.

The V and J genes are TRBV29-1 and TRBJ2-2; TRBD1 is a possible D gene (6 bases). V was shortened by 7 bases and J by 0 bases, with 9 bases between the two germline ends. There are 13 residues in the CDR3. The germline V gene encodes CDR1 SQVTM and CDR2 ANQGSEA. CDR3 in DNA: TGCAGCGACCAGGGGCCGAACACCGGGGAGCTGTTTTTT. As protein: CSDQGPNTGELFF.

This chain uses TRBV5-4 with TRBJ1-2, with D perhaps TRBD1 (5 bases). Trimming left V 0 bases short and J 5 bases short, with 14 bases between. The germline V gene has CDR1 SGHNT and CDR2 YYREEE (reference sequence). The CDR3 is 15 residues long. The CDR3 sequence: CASSLEPGSEYGYTF. The CDR3 coding sequence is TGTGCCAGCAGCTTGGAACCAGGGTCGGAATATGGCTACACCTTC.

This chain joins TRBV7-2 and TRBJ1-2, with 9 positions matching TRBD1. CDR1 SGHTA and CDR2 FQGNSA come from the germline V gene. The CDR3 sequence is 15 residues long. The trim removed 0 bases at V and 3 bases at J, leaving 2 bases unmatched. The CDR3 nucleotides are TGTGCCAGCAGCTTAGCCCGGGACAGGGACTATGGCTACACCTTC. It encodes CASSLARDRDYGYTF.